The 30 T cell receptor beta chains below were found in one sample sequenced in a study of control samples from healthy donors and cancer patients. Method: immunoSEQ multiplex PCR; TCRdb's copy keeps in-frame clones and lacks some. This table has 150,000 to 200,000 clones, 91% appearing once. Sequencing was done on a sample of blood. The receptors were gathered from a woman aged 40 to 50 in good health.

The chain employs TRBV7-9 and TRBJ1-2; perhaps TRBD1 as D (6 bases). Trimming removed 5 bases from V and 4 bases from J, with 17 bases in between. Germline assignment: CDR1 SEHNR and CDR2 FQNEAQ (reference sequence). This CDR3 is 15 amino acids long. CDR3 region: CASSPGGGLGYGYTF. The DNA of the CDR3 is TGTGCCAGCAGCCCCGGGGGGGGCCTAGGCTATGGCTACACCTTC.

The chain recombines TRBV6-6 with TRBJ1-1; D unclear. Trimming took 2 bases from V and 1 from J, leaving 2 bases between them. CDR1 is MNHNY and CDR2 is SVGAGI in the germline V gene (reference sequence). This CDR3 is 12 amino acids long. The CDR3 bases are TGTGCCAGCAGTTACCCGAACACTGAAGCTTTCTTT. Translation gives CASSYPNTEAFF.

This chain joins TRBV9 and TRBJ1-2; no firm D call. The CDR3 covers 13 residues. V lost 5 bases, J lost 3 bases, and 11 bases lay in between. Germline lookup yields CDR1 SGDLS and CDR2 YYNGEE. CDR3 bases: TGTGCCAGCAGGTCCCGGACGGACTATGGCTACACCTTC. It is translated as CASRSRTDYGYTF.

The genes are TRBV5-1 and TRBJ1-1; D may be TRBD1 (6 bases). V shed 3 bases and J shed 4 bases, with 16 bases lying between them. CDR1 is SGHRS and CDR2 is YFSETQ in the germline V gene. This CDR3 region has 15 residues. The CDR3 loop is CASSSGPGGSTEAFF. In DNA form, the CDR3 reads TGCGCCAGCAGCTCTGGCCCCGGGGGCAGCACTGAAGCTTTCTTT.

The chain couples TRBV7-9 to TRBJ2-3; 9 positions agree with TRBD2. Looked up from germline, CDR1 is SEHNR and CDR2 is FQNEAQ (reference sequence). Germline trimming cut 4 bases from V and 2 bases from J; bases unmatched to any gene: 7. The CDR3 is 16 residues long. This CDR3 is CASSSRAGGPTDTQYF. CDR3 coding DNA: TGTGCCAGCAGCTCCCGAGCGGGGGGCCCCACAGATACGCAGTATTTT.

V gene TRBV29-1 combines with J gene TRBJ2-7; D is ambiguous. V lost 6 bases, J lost 0 bases, and 12 bases lay in between. Germline CDR1 is SQVTM and CDR2 is ANQGSEA. The CDR3 loop spans 13 amino acids. CDR3: CSVCPQYSYEQYF. The CDR3 DNA reads as TGCAGCGTCTGCCCCCAATACTCCTACGAGCAGTACTTC.

This rearrangement joins TRBV7-9 to TRBJ2-2; D not resolved. The CDR3 sequence is 16 residues long. Trimming shortened V by 5 bases and J by 2 bases, and 15 bases separated the two germline ends. CDR1 is SEHNR, CDR2 FQNEAQ, per germline (reference sequence). This chain's CDR3 is CASSPLGYSNTGELFF. The CDR3 DNA is TGTGCCAGCAGCCCCCTAGGCTACAGTAACACCGGGGAGCTGTTTTTT.

V and J are TRBV27 and TRBJ1-1; D perhaps matches TRBD1 (6 bases). V gave up 2 bases and J gave up 1 base, with 11 bases separating them. The CDR3 has 15 residues. From germline, CDR1 is MNHEY and CDR2 SMNVEV (reference sequence). The CDR3 DNA follows: TGTGCCAGCAGTTTACTGACAGGTGGGAACACTGAAGCTTTCTTT. Translation: CASSLLTGGNTEAFF.

The rearrangement joins TRBV2 to TRBJ1-4; D gene unclear. Germline values: CDR1 SNHLY, CDR2 FYNNEI. The CDR3 is made up of 14 amino acids. The V gene lost 6 bases and the J gene lost 8 bases, with 16 bases spanning the gap. The CDR3 sequence: CASSPVTREEKLFF. CDR3 nucleotides: TGTGCCAGCAGCCCGGTCACAAGGGAGGAAAAACTGTTTTTT. The full variable domain, its missing parts supplied by reference TRBV2 and TRBJ1-4, is EPEVTQTPSHQVTQMGQEVILRCVPISNHLYFYWYRQILGQKVEFLVSFYNNEISEKSEIFDDQFSVERPDGSNFTLKIRSTKLEDSAMYFCASSPVTREEKLFFGSGTQLSVL.

This clone has only one observation. V gene TRBV28 combines with J gene TRBJ2-7, with 8 bases identical to TRBD1. CDR3 length: 15 residues. V shed 6 bases, J shed 2 bases, and the junction held 9 bases outside the gene matches. CDR1 and CDR2 from the germline V gene are MDHEN and SYDVKM. The CDR3 DNA sequence: TGTGCCAGCAGATGGGGGACAGGAGCCCCCTACGAGCAGTACTTC. Translating gives CASRWGTGAPYEQYF. Looking up the rest from reference TRBV28 and TRBJ2-7 gives the full variable domain: DVKVTQSSRYLVKRTGEKVFLECVQDMDHENMFWYRQDPGLGLRLIYFSYDVKMKEKGDIPEGYSVSREKKERFSLILESASTNQTSMYLCASRWGTGAPYEQYFGPGTRLTVT.

The chain recombines TRBV21-1 with TRBJ1-5. TRBV21-1 is noted as a pseudogene. The CDR3 is made up of 15 amino acids. This CDR3 reads CASSFSTDSNQPQHF. CDR3 nucleotides: TGTGCCAGCAGCTTTTCCACGGATAGCAATCAGCCCCAGCATTTT.

The chain is built from TRBV10-1 and TRBJ2-2; D is undetermined. With 5 bases removed from V and 6 bases from J, the gap between germline ends came to 22 bases. The CDR3 consists of 17 residues. Germline values: CDR1 WNHNN, CDR2 SYGVQD (reference sequence). The CDR3 region has the DNA TGCGCCAGCAGTTCCCCTCCGGGCCCCTATGGGTCCGGGGAGCTGTTTTTT. It translates to CASSSPPGPYGSGELFF.

This clone was picked up one time. The chain uses TRBV2 and TRBJ1-3; 10 nucleotides align to TRBD1. V lost 10 bases to trimming and J lost 0 bases; unmatched junction nucleotides: 21. The CDR3 contains 20 residues. Germline V gives CDR1 SNHLY, CDR2 FYNNEI. CDR3 nucleotides: TGTGCCACCCTAGCACTCGACAGGGGGCAAAAGAAAAGCTCTGGAAACACCATATATTTT. This codes for CATLALDRGQKKSSGNTIYF.

This rearrangement joins TRBV27 to TRBJ1-2; unclear D gene. Trimming pared 5 bases from V and 8 bases from J, leaving 21 bases between. This CDR3 has 15 residues. CDR1 MNHEY and CDR2 SMNVEV come from the germline V gene (reference sequence). As DNA, the CDR3 is TGTGCCAGCAGTGATCTACAGACTCTCGGTAGGGGCTACACCTTC. Translating it yields CASSDLQTLGRGYTF.

The chain combines TRBV19 with TRBJ2-1; 8 bases agree with TRBD1. V dropped 7 bases and J dropped 3; count of bases not matched to a gene: 11. The CDR3 spans 16 residues. Germline V gene data show CDR1 as LNHDA and CDR2 as SQIVND (reference sequence). Written as DNA, the CDR3 is TGTGCCAGTAACCTCCCCGGGACAGGTAGCTACAATGAGCAGTTCTTC. Amino acids: CASNLPGTGSYNEQFF.

The V and J genes are TRBV5-1 and TRBJ2-3, with 13 bases that match TRBD2. V lost 4 bases, J lost 4 bases, and 6 bases stayed unmatched. This CDR3 region has 16 residues. From germline, CDR1 is SGHRS and CDR2 YFSETQ. The CDR3 DNA sequence: TGCGCCAGCAGCCCAACTAGCGGGGGGGCCGCAGATACGCAGTATTTT. Amino acid sequence: CASSPTSGGAADTQYF. Looking up the rest from reference TRBV5-1 and TRBJ2-3 gives the full variable domain: KAGVTQTPRYLIKTRGQQVTLSCSPISGHRSVSWYQQTPGQGLQFLFEYFSETQRNKGNFPGRFSGRQFSNSRSEMNVSTLELGDSALYLCASSPTSGGAADTQYFGPGTRLTVL.

This chain joins TRBV5-6 and TRBJ2-3, with 7 positions matching TRBD2. The CDR3 consists of 17 residues. Trimming cost V 0 bases and J 0 bases; bases outside gene matches: 7. Germline assignment: CDR1 SGHDT and CDR2 YYEEEE. The CDR3, as DNA: TGTGCCAGCAGCTTGGATTGGGGCGGGAGTAGCACAGATACGCAGTATTTT. Translating it yields CASSLDWGGSSTDTQYF.

The table lists this clone with a count of one. V and J are TRBV6-5 and TRBJ2-5, with 8 bases lining up with TRBD1. The CDR3 totals 14 residues. The V gene end was trimmed by 8 bases and the J gene end by 2 bases; junction bases not matched to a gene: 7. Germline V CDR1 and CDR2: MNHEY, SVGAGI. CDR3 nucleotides: TGTGCCAGCCGCTGGACAGGGTATCAAGAGACCCAGTACTTC. Protein: CASRWTGYQETQYF.

The chain joins TRBV6-5 to TRBJ2-7, with 7 bases aligning to TRBD1. Germline CDR1 and CDR2: MNHEY and SVGAGI. This CDR3 is built from 16 residues. V dropped 0 bases and J dropped 3; count of bases not matched to a gene: 8. CDR3 in amino acids: CASSYSSGQKLYEQYF. In nucleotides, the CDR3 is TGTGCCAGCAGTTACTCATCGGGACAGAAACTCTACGAGCAGTACTTC.

J is TRBJ2-3 and V is TRBV2, with 7 bases aligning to TRBD1. The germline CDR1 and CDR2 sequences are SNHLY and FYNNEI. This CDR3 comprises 15 residues. The J segment lost 0 bases and the V segment lost 5 bases, leaving 5 bases of the junction unmatched. CDR3 in amino acids: CASSPGTASTDTQYF. The CDR3 DNA reads TGTGCCAGCAGTCCCGGGACAGCTAGCACAGATACGCAGTATTTT.

The J gene is TRBJ2-7, the V gene TRBV18, with a tentative D call TRBD1 (5 bases). The CDR3 length is 13 residues. CDR1 is KGHSH, CDR2 LQKENI, per germline. Trimming pared 6 bases from V and 2 bases from J, leaving 11 bases between. The CDR3 spells CASSPDTPYEQYF. The CDR3 DNA reads TGTGCCAGCTCCCCGGACACCCCCTACGAGCAGTACTTC.

The rearrangement uses TRBV5-5 and TRBJ1-6; 7 nucleotides agree with TRBD1. Germline values: CDR1 SGHKS, CDR2 YYEKEE (reference sequence). J lost 5 bases, V lost 4 bases, and 12 bases had no gene match. The CDR3 extends over 17 amino acids. CDR3 nucleotide sequence: TGTGCCAGCAGCCCCACATTGAACAGGGGCAATAATTCACCCCTCCACTTT. Its translation is CASSPTLNRGNNSPLHF.

Only one count was recorded for this clone. CDR3 sequence: CASSDSDRVYTF. The CDR3 DNA sequence: TGCGCCAGCAGTGATAGTGACAGAGTATACACCTTC. The rearrangement joins TRBV10-1 to TRBJ1-2, with D possibly being TRBD1 (5 bases). CDR3 length: 12 amino acids. V was trimmed by 3 bases and J by 11 bases, leaving 13 bases between them. Per the germline V gene, CDR1 is WNHNN and CDR2 is SYGVQD (reference sequence).

The gene calls are TRBV4-1 and TRBJ1-1; D unresolved. The CDR3 sequence is 14 residues long. The germline gives CDR1 MGHRA, CDR2 YSYEKL. Trimming stripped 5 bases from V and 0 bases from J, with 10 bases between. This chain's CDR3 is CASSKVSVNTEAFF. CDR3 coding DNA: TGCGCCAGCAGCAAGGTGTCGGTGAACACTGAAGCTTTCTTT.

This chain connects TRBV5-1 to TRBJ2-3, with no clear D. This CDR3 is built from 16 residues. Trimming removed 1 base from V and 0 bases from J, with 12 bases in between. Germline values: CDR1 SGHRS, CDR2 YFSETQ. Here the CDR3 reads CASSLRPTPSTDTQYF. DNA for the CDR3: TGCGCCAGCAGCTTGCGGCCGACTCCTAGCACAGATACGCAGTATTTT.

The rearrangement links TRBV13 to TRBJ1-2; the D gene is possibly TRBD1 (6 bases). The CDR3 length is 14 residues. Trimming cost V 5 bases and J 8 bases, with 18 bases left between them. The germline gives CDR1 PRHDT, CDR2 FYEKMQ (reference sequence). This CDR3 is CASSPGRGGAGYTF. The CDR3 DNA reads TGTGCCAGCAGCCCCGGTAGAGGGGGGGCCGGCTACACCTTC.

The chain recombines TRBV3-1 (or the pseudogene TRBV3-2) with TRBJ2-3, with a tentative D call TRBD2 (6 bases). Per germline, CDR1 LGHDT and CDR2 YNNKEL (reference sequence). The CDR3 length is 16 residues. The V end lost 1 base, the J end lost 0 bases, and 11 bases lay between the germline ends. The CDR3 DNA is TGTGCCAGCAGCCAAGCCGGCCTAGCGAGCACAGATACGCAGTATTTT. Translating gives CASSQAGLASTDTQYF.

V gene TRBV19 combines with J gene TRBJ2-1; 14 nucleotides match TRBD2. Trimming at V came to 6 bases and at J to 9 bases, leaving 7 bases not matched to a gene. The CDR3 spans 15 residues. CDR1 and CDR2 from the germline V gene are LNHDA and SQIVND (reference sequence). The CDR3 here is CASRTTSGGAGEQFF. The CDR3, as DNA: TGTGCCAGTAGAACGACTAGCGGGGGGGCCGGTGAGCAGTTCTTC.

The chain combines TRBV5-1 with TRBJ2-5, with D possibly matching TRBD2 (6 bases). Between the trimmed V and J ends, which lost 4 bases and 5 bases, there was a span of 15 bases. Per the germline V gene, CDR1 is SGHRS and CDR2 is YFSETQ. The CDR3 runs to 14 residues. This CDR3 reads CASSGGTDGETQYF. The CDR3 DNA reads TGCGCCAGCAGCGGGGGGACTGACGGGGAGACCCAGTACTTC.

This chain uses TRBV27 with TRBJ2-5; D gene unclear. V was clipped by 8 bases and J by 1 base, with 20 bases between them. The CDR3 spans 16 residues. Germline V lookup: CDR1 MNHEY, CDR2 SMNVEV (reference sequence). CDR3 in DNA: TGTGCCAGCCCCACCGAGCCCGACCAGACCCAAGAGACCCAGTACTTC. Translation gives CASPTEPDQTQETQYF.